The 14 T cell receptor beta chains presented below share a single source sample, sequenced in a study of T cells in Graves' hyperthyroidism and ophthalmopathy. Researchers amplified the TCR beta CDR3 regions from RNA transcripts. A set of HTBI primers served as the primers for a first-round RT-PCR of the TCR CDR3. TCRdb independently ran MiXCR on the multiplex PCR reads; one entry per CDR3 protein. The data show under 550,000 distinct CDR3 sequences, 15% to 20% seen once. The material sequenced was blood. These receptors were collected from a man between 40 and 49 years old with Graves' ophthalmopathy.

Remarks on this clonotype: A read error may be the cause here, since a much bigger clone is one base away. This chain links TRBV28 with TRBJ2-1, with 8 positions matching TRBD2. Germline CDR1 MDHEN, CDR2 SYDVKM. The CDR3 length is 15 residues. The CDR3 here is CARSLGTRAYNEQFF. As DNA, the CDR3 is TGTGCCCGCAGTTTGGGGACTAGAGCCTACAATGAGCAGTTCTTC.

This clonotype was seen many times. The chain carries TRBV7-2 and TRBJ2-1; 8 bases line up with TRBD2. V lost 5 bases to trimming and J lost 0 bases; unmatched junction nucleotides: 15. The CDR3 covers 19 residues. The V gene's germline CDR1 is SGHTA and CDR2 FQGNSA. The DNA of the CDR3 is TGTGCCAGCAGCACCCGGACTAGCCAAATATTAAACTCCTACAATGAGCAGTTCTTC. Amino acids: CASSTRTSQILNSYNEQFF.

The sample holds a few counts of this clonotype. The rearrangement uses TRBV6-1 and TRBJ2-7, with 9 bases identical to TRBD2. Germline trimming cut 6 bases from V and 1 base from J; bases unmatched to any gene: 4. CDR1 is MNHNS, CDR2 SASEGT, per germline. The CDR3 loop spans 14 amino acids. CDR3 sequence (DNA): TGTGCCAGCAGGCCAGCGGGGGGATCCTACGAGCAGTACTTC. Protein sequence: CASRPAGGSYEQYF.

This clonotype was seen ten or more times. The V call is TRBV28, the J call TRBJ2-6, with 14 bases aligning to TRBD2. The germline V gene has CDR1 MDHEN and CDR2 SYDVKM. This CDR3 has 18 residues. The trim removed 5 bases at V and 4 bases at J, leaving 7 bases unmatched. The CDR3 coding sequence is TGTGCCAGCAGTCCCCTGACTAGCGGGAGGGGAGGGGCCAACGTCCTGACTTTC. Its translation: CASSPLTSGRGGANVLTF.

This clonotype was found many times. The chain employs TRBV27 and TRBJ2-7; possibly TRBD2 for D (5 bases). The V gene lost 2 bases and the J gene lost 4 bases, with 9 bases spanning the gap. This CDR3 comprises 13 residues. Germline-derived CDR1 and CDR2 are MNHEY and SMNVEV (reference sequence). CDR3 nucleotides: TGTGCCAGCAGTTTACGGCTAGCTTACGAGCAGTACTTC. Its translation: CASSLRLAYEQYF.

This clonotype was detected only a few times. The V gene is TRBV13, the J gene TRBJ1-2; a weak D match, TRBD1 (5 bases). The V end lost 2 bases, the J end lost 4 bases, and 14 bases lay between the germline ends. Germline V gene data show CDR1 as PRHDT and CDR2 as FYEKMQ (reference sequence). CDR3 length equals 15 residues. The CDR3 DNA reads TGTGCCAGCAGCTTAATGGGGGAAAAGATCTATGGCTACACCTTC. Encoded protein: CASSLMGEKIYGYTF.

The CDR3 DNA reads TGCGCCAGCAGCATCTACCGGGACGGCTATGGCTACACCTTC. It specifies CASSIYRDGYGYTF. The gene calls are TRBV5-1 and TRBJ1-2, with D tentatively TRBD1 (5 bases). The V gene lost 4 bases and the J gene lost 4 bases, with 14 bases spanning the gap. CDR1 and CDR2 from the germline V gene are SGHRS and YFSETQ. The CDR3 extends over 14 amino acids.

This chain joins TRBV20-1 and TRBJ2-3; 8 bases line up with TRBD1. V trimming: 6 bases; J trimming: 6 bases; junction bases outside the gene matches: 5. The CDR3 runs to 12 residues. CDR1 is DFQATT and CDR2 is SNEGSKA in the germline V gene (reference sequence). CDR3: CSAWTGWDTQYF. The CDR3 bases are TGCAGTGCCTGGACAGGGTGGGATACGCAGTATTTT.

This clonotype was counted ten times or more. The chain employs TRBV5-6 and TRBJ1-1; D unresolved. V gave up 0 bases and J gave up 7 bases, with 10 bases separating them. Looked up from germline, CDR1 is SGHDT and CDR2 is YYEEEE. The CDR3 contains 13 residues. The CDR3 coding sequence is TGTGCCAGCAGCTTGGGCGTCCCCCGTGAAGCTTTCTTT. Amino acids: CASSLGVPREAFF.

The table lists this clonotype with many counts. This sequence joins TRBV3-1 and TRBJ2-5; 10 bases are a match to TRBD2. The CDR3 is 17 residues long. CDR1 and CDR2 (germline): LGHDT, YNNKEL (reference sequence). V lost 1 base to trimming and J lost 5 bases; unmatched junction nucleotides: 10. The CDR3 protein is CASSQVFSGRAGETQYF. The CDR3, as DNA: TGTGCCAGCAGCCAAGTATTCAGCGGGAGGGCCGGTGAGACCCAGTACTTC.

About this clonotype itself: A much more abundant neighbour one base away suggests this may be a read error. This chain uses TRBV20-1 with TRBJ2-7; 12 bases fit TRBD2. CDR1 and CDR2 (germline): DFQATT, SNEGSKA (reference sequence). The length of the CDR3 is 14 residues. CDR3 sequence reads: CSAARLAGVYGQYF. In DNA form, the CDR3 reads TGCAGTGCTGCCCGACTAGCGGGAGTCTACGGGCAGTACTTC.

This chain links TRBV3-1 with TRBJ2-5; D gene uncertain. V was shortened by 1 base and J by 2 bases, with 11 bases between the two germline ends. Germline V gene lookup returns CDR1 LGHDT and CDR2 YNNKEL (reference sequence). This CDR3 is built from 15 residues. The CDR3 loop is CASSQGFKGQETQYF. As DNA, the CDR3 is TGTGCCAGCAGCCAAGGATTTAAGGGTCAAGAGACCCAGTACTTC.

This clonotype was observed many times. The rearrangement uses TRBV3-1 and TRBJ1-2; D unresolved. The germline V gene has CDR1 LGHDT and CDR2 YNNKEL (reference sequence). The germline V and J ends were trimmed by 4 bases and 8 bases, with 14 bases remaining between them. The CDR3 sequence is 13 residues long. The CDR3 protein is CASSPSAGRGYTF. CDR3 DNA sequence: TGTGCCAGCAGCCCATCCGCGGGCCGAGGCTACACCTTC. Full variable domain (missing parts from reference TRBV3-1 and TRBJ1-2): DTAVSQTPKYLVTQMGNDKSIKCEQNLGHDTMYWYKQDSKKFLKIMFSYNNKELIINETVPNRFSPKSPDKAHLNLHINSLELGDSAVYFCASSPSAGRGYTFGSGTRLTVV.

As regards this clonotype: Just one base apart from a much larger clone, this may be a read error. CDR3 sequence: CVSSLSGQHRYEQYF. In DNA form, the CDR3 reads TGTGTCAGCAGTTTGTCGGGACAGCACCGCTACGAGCAGTACTTC. The V and J genes are TRBV27 and TRBJ2-7; 7 bases are a match to TRBD1. The germline CDR1 and CDR2 sequences are MNHEY and SMNVEV (reference sequence). The CDR3 has 15 residues.